The 13 T cell receptor beta chains presented below share a single source sample, sequenced in a study of blood T cell repertoires in COVID-19. Profiled with immunoSEQ multiplex PCR; TCRdb holds only in-frame clones, not every one. The sample shows hundreds of thousands of clones, approximately 91% of them seen only once. Material: peripheral blood. The source is a woman in her forties or fifties with COVID-19, enrolled during active disease.

This chain links TRBV7-9 with TRBJ1-2; maybe TRBD1 (5 bases). The CDR3 is 14 residues long. Looked up from germline, CDR1 is SEHNR and CDR2 is FQNEAQ (reference sequence). V dropped 4 bases and J dropped 1 base, with 10 bases sitting between them. CDR3 nucleotide sequence: TGTGCCAGCAGCTCACAGGCTCTTAACTATGGCTACACCTTC. Translated: CASSSQALNYGYTF. Full variable domain (outside the CDR3, taken from reference TRBV7-9 and TRBJ1-2): DTGVSQNPRHKITKRGQNVTFRCDPISEHNRLYWYRQTLGQGPEFLTYFQNEAQLEKSRLLSDRFSAERPKGSFSTLEIQRTEQGDSAMYLCASSSQALNYGYTFGSGTRLTVV.

The chain employs TRBV3-1 (or the pseudogene TRBV3-2) and TRBJ2-1; maybe TRBD2 (6 bases). The CDR3 is 15 amino acids. V was shortened by 4 bases and J by 8 bases, with 18 bases between the two germline ends. Germline CDR1 is LGHDT and CDR2 is YNNKEL (reference sequence). The chain's CDR3 is CASSRTGTAGDEQFF. The DNA of the CDR3 is TGTGCCAGCAGCCGAACCGGGACTGCTGGGGATGAGCAGTTCTTC.

This chain's CDR3 is CASSYVRETQYF. The CDR3 DNA reads as TGTGCCAGCAGTTATGTGCGTGAGACCCAGTACTTC. The rearrangement uses TRBV6-2 or TRBV6-3 and TRBJ2-5; no firm D call. Per germline, CDR1 MNHEY and CDR2 SVGEGT. V lost 3 bases and J 5 bases, leaving 7 bases between the germline ends. This CDR3 comprises 12 residues.

This sequence joins TRBV2 and TRBJ1-6, with a tentative D call TRBD1 (6 bases). V lost 6 bases to trimming and J lost 4 bases, with 13 bases between them. The CDR3 totals 15 residues. CDR1 is SNHLY and CDR2 is FYNNEI in the germline V gene. CDR3 sequence: CASRTETGYNSPLHF. CDR3 nucleotide sequence: TGTGCCAGCAGGACAGAGACAGGTTATAATTCACCCCTCCACTTT.

This chain uses TRBV6-5 with TRBJ2-7; D is perhaps TRBD2 (6 bases). The CDR3 has 15 residues. Germline CDR1 reads MNHEY; CDR2 reads SVGAGI. V was shortened by 6 bases and J by 7 bases, with 22 bases between the two germline ends. The DNA of the CDR3 is TGTGCCAGCAGCTATTCAGGCGGGACGGCGGGGGAGCAGTACTTC. Translating it yields CASSYSGGTAGEQYF.

This chain joins TRBV11-2 and TRBJ2-7; weak D call: TRBD1 (6 bases). The germline V gene encodes CDR1 SGHAT and CDR2 FQNNGV. V lost 3 bases and J lost 7, with 10 bases in between. This CDR3 is built from 12 residues. This CDR3 is CASSLNRVEQYF. The CDR3 region has the DNA TGTGCCAGCAGCTTGAACAGGGTGGAGCAGTACTTC.

This clone was detected a few times. The chain combines TRBV5-4 with TRBJ1-2; D call uncertain. The V end was cut by 3 bases, the J end by 3 bases, with 15 bases between. There are 15 residues in the CDR3. CDR1 and CDR2 (germline): SGHNT, YYREEE (reference sequence). CDR3 residues: CASSSGLWRDYGYTF. The CDR3 coding sequence is TGTGCCAGCAGCTCCGGACTATGGCGGGACTATGGCTACACCTTC.

This chain's CDR3 is CSVAGGASGNTIYF. In DNA, the CDR3 is TGCAGCGTTGCCGGCGGAGCCTCTGGAAACACCATATATTTT. The V and J genes are TRBV29-1 and TRBJ1-3; D not resolved. Per the germline V gene, CDR1 is SQVTM and CDR2 is ANQGSEA. Trimming shortened V by 4 bases and J by 0 bases, and 10 bases separated the two germline ends. The CDR3 has 14 amino acids. The variable domain in full, with the rest retrieved from reference TRBV29-1 and TRBJ1-3, is SAVISQKPSRDICQRGTSLTIQCQVDSQVTMMFWYRQQPGQSLTLIATANQGSEATYESGFVIDKFPISRPNLTFSTLTVSNMSPEDSSIYLCSVAGGASGNTIYFGEGSWLTVV.

The V and J genes are TRBV6-5 and TRBJ2-3; a possible D gene is TRBD1 (5 bases). V was cut by 6 bases and J by 4 bases, with 8 bases left in between. CDR1 and CDR2 from the germline V gene are MNHEY and SVGAGI. This CDR3 is 12 amino acids long. CDR3 nucleotides: TGTGCCAGCAGCCCCAGGGCAGATACGCAGTATTTT. Translating it yields CASSPRADTQYF.

The CDR3 reads CASSLGQGTGYTF. The CDR3 DNA is TGCGCCAGCAGCTTGGGACAGGGGACCGGCTACACCTTC. This chain uses TRBV5-1 with TRBJ1-2, with TRBD1 matching over 8 bases. The germline V gene encodes CDR1 SGHRS and CDR2 YFSETQ. The junction had 3 bases not matched to a gene; V was cut back by 0 bases and J by 8 bases. This CDR3 contains 13 residues. The full variable domain, in which reference TRBV5-1 and TRBJ1-2 provide the parts outside the CDR3, is KAGVTQTPRYLIKTRGQQVTLSCSPISGHRSVSWYQQTPGQGLQFLFEYFSETQRNKGNFPGRFSGRQFSNSRSEMNVSTLELGDSALYLCASSLGQGTGYTFGSGTRLTVV.

The V call is TRBV6-6, the J call TRBJ1-6, with TRBD1 identical over 9 bases. The junction had 5 bases not matched to a gene; V was cut back by 8 bases and J by 9 bases. Looked up from germline, CDR1 is MNHNY and CDR2 is SVGAGI (reference sequence). The CDR3 covers 13 residues. Here the CDR3 reads CASGQGMGSPLHF. The CDR3 DNA sequence: TGTGCCAGCGGACAGGGGATGGGTTCACCCCTCCACTTT.

The chain links TRBV12-5 to TRBJ1-4, with TRBD1 identical over 8 bases. Germline-derived CDR1 and CDR2 are LGHNT and FRNRAP. V lost 5 bases to trimming and J lost 7 bases; unmatched junction nucleotides: 6. The CDR3 extends over 14 amino acids. CDR3 DNA: TGTGCTAGTGGTCCAGGACAGGGTAGTGAAAAACTGTTTTTT. This translates into CASGPGQGSEKLFF. The full variable domain, completed using reference TRBV12-5 and TRBJ1-4, is DARVTQTPRHKVTEMGQEVTMRCQPILGHNTVFWYRQTMMQGLELLAYFRNRAPLDDSGMPKDRFSAEMPDATLATLKIQPSEPRDSAVYFCASGPGQGSEKLFFGSGTQLSVL.

The V call is TRBV7-8, the J call TRBJ1-5; D is uncertain. V was trimmed by 2 bases and J by 1 base, leaving 12 bases between them. In germline, CDR1 is SGHVS, CDR2 FQNEAQ. The CDR3 is made up of 16 amino acids. For the CDR3, the DNA is TGTGCCAGCAGCTTAATCAGCAGGCAAAGCAATCAGCCCCAGCATTTT. Its protein product is CASSLISRQSNQPQHF.